What follows are 25 T cell receptor beta chains derived from one specimen sequenced in a study of blood T cell repertoires in COVID-19. Generated by immunoSEQ multiplex PCR, the TCRdb table keeps only in-frame clones and is missing some. The sample carries roughly 180,000 clones, 80% to 90% recorded once. Sequences were obtained from peripheral blood. Every receptor here comes from an older man with active or convalescent COVID-19.

The CDR3 reads CASSPKVQVNGYTF. CDR3 nucleotides: TGCGCCAGCAGTCCGAAGGTCCAGGTGAATGGCTACACCTTC. The chain combines TRBV5-1 with TRBJ1-2; D is ambiguous. The CDR3 loop spans 14 amino acids. Deletions cut 5 bases from V and 6 bases from J, with 17 bases between. Germline CDR1 reads SGHRS; CDR2 reads YFSETQ.

This chain links TRBV2 with TRBJ2-7; weak D call: TRBD1 (6 bases). CDR3 length: 16 amino acids. Trimming took off 7 bases at V and 2 bases at J, with 21 bases between the two ends. The germline V gene encodes CDR1 SNHLY and CDR2 FYNNEI. Here the CDR3 reads CASTRTVWGGTYEQYF. CDR3 nucleotides: TGTGCCAGCACCAGGACAGTTTGGGGTGGGACCTACGAGCAGTACTTC. Using reference TRBV2 and TRBJ2-7 for the parts outside the CDR3, the full variable domain is EPEVTQTPSHQVTQMGQEVILRCVPISNHLYFYWYRQILGQKVEFLVSFYNNEISEKSEIFDDQFSVERPDGSNFTLKIRSTKLEDSAMYFCASTRTVWGGTYEQYFGPGTRLTVT.

This chain uses TRBV6-6 with TRBJ2-5; D not resolved. CDR3 length: 19 residues. V shed 5 bases and J shed 1 base, with 26 bases lying between them. The germline CDR1 and CDR2 sequences are MNHNY and SVGAGI (reference sequence). The CDR3 loop reads CASSPRTLGWRNVQETQYF. The CDR3, as DNA: TGTGCCAGCAGTCCGAGAACGCTGGGTTGGCGGAACGTCCAAGAGACCCAGTACTTC.

Only one count was recorded for this clone. The V call is TRBV7-9, the J call TRBJ1-2; D perhaps matches TRBD1 (6 bases). CDR3 length equals 13 residues. Germline CDR1 reads SEHNR; CDR2 reads FQNEAQ (reference sequence). V lost 8 bases, J lost 2 bases, and 12 bases lay in between. As DNA, the CDR3 is TGTGCCAGCGGGGGACAAACAAACTATGGCTACACCTTC. This encodes CASGGQTNYGYTF.

The chain combines TRBV6-5 with TRBJ2-7; 7 bases fit TRBD1. Germline-derived CDR1 and CDR2 are MNHEY and SVGAGI. CDR3 size: 15 residues. V was clipped by 2 bases and J by 3 bases; unmatched bases: 7. The CDR3 sequence is CASSYNGQDLYEQYF. The CDR3 coding sequence is TGTGCCAGCAGTTACAACGGACAGGACCTCTACGAGCAGTACTTC.

The chain uses TRBV6-6 and TRBJ2-3; 9 bases are a match to TRBD1. The CDR3 sequence is 15 residues long. Germline V gives CDR1 MNHNY, CDR2 SVGAGI (reference sequence). The V and J ends lost 2 bases and 3 bases, in that order; junction bases with no gene match: 3. As DNA, the CDR3 is TGTGCCAGCAGTTACGGACAGGGGAGGACAGATACGCAGTATTTT. Amino acids: CASSYGQGRTDTQYF.

The V call is TRBV3-1 (or the pseudogene TRBV3-2), the J call TRBJ2-2; 9 bases are shared with TRBD2. CDR1 is LGHDT and CDR2 is YNNKEL in the germline V gene (reference sequence). There are 14 residues in the CDR3. Trimming took 7 bases from V and 6 from J; bases not matched to a gene: 6. CDR3 DNA sequence: TGTGCCAGCATGCTAGCGGGGTATGCCGGGGAGCTGTTTTTT. This encodes CASMLAGYAGELFF.

V and J are TRBV9 and TRBJ2-2; 9 positions agree with TRBD2. The germline V gene has CDR1 SGDLS and CDR2 YYNGEE. This CDR3 spans 15 amino acids. V gave up 3 bases and J gave up 2 bases; unmatched junction bases: 2. DNA of the CDR3: TGTGCCAGCAGCGGGACTAGCGCCAACACCGGGGAGCTGTTTTTT. This sequence encodes CASSGTSANTGELFF.

The chain recombines TRBV7-9 with TRBJ1-5; possible D gene TRBD1, 5 bases. The CDR3 spans 17 residues. V lost 1 base and J 1 base, leaving 14 bases between the germline ends. Per germline, CDR1 SEHNR and CDR2 FQNEAQ (reference sequence). The CDR3 sequence: CASSLDGGGLSNQPQHF. The CDR3 nucleotides are TGTGCCAGCAGCTTAGATGGCGGGGGACTAAGCAATCAGCCCCAGCATTTT.

This clone was seen only once. The chain joins TRBV29-1 to TRBJ1-1; TRBD1 might be the D (6 bases). This CDR3 contains 13 residues. Trimming shortened V by 8 bases and J by 10 bases, and 23 bases separated the two germline ends. Germline assignment: CDR1 SQVTM and CDR2 ANQGSEA. CDR3 bases: TGCAGCCAAGGACAGCTTTCCGGAAAAGGAGCTTTCTTT. It codes for CSQGQLSGKGAFF. The entire variable domain, with the rest obtained from reference TRBV29-1 and TRBJ1-1, is as follows: SAVISQKPSRDICQRGTSLTIQCQVDSQVTMMFWYRQQPGQSLTLIATANQGSEATYESGFVIDKFPISRPNLTFSTLTVSNMSPEDSSIYLCSQGQLSGKGAFFGQGTRLTVV.

This chain links TRBV19 with TRBJ1-2; 11 nucleotides match TRBD1. Germline CDR1 is LNHDA and CDR2 is SQIVND (reference sequence). The V and J ends lost 7 bases and 5 bases, in that order; junction bases with no gene match: 6. CDR3 length equals 14 residues. The CDR3 spells CASTPDRGQYGYTF. The CDR3 DNA reads TGTGCCAGTACCCCGGACAGGGGGCAATATGGCTACACCTTC.

The CDR3 sequence is CASIKGAGGDEQFF. DNA of the CDR3: TGTGCCAGCATTAAAGGGGCGGGAGGCGATGAGCAGTTCTTC. J is TRBJ2-1 and V is TRBV2, with TRBD2 matching 8 bases. Trimming cost V 7 bases and J 8 bases; bases outside gene matches: 10. The CDR3 covers 14 residues. Germline CDR1 is SNHLY and CDR2 is FYNNEI.

The CDR3 DNA is TGTGCCAGCAGGGGACAGGGGAACCTTGCCTACGAGCAGTACTTC. Protein: CASRGQGNLAYEQYF. The chain combines TRBV27 with TRBJ2-7; 10 nucleotides line up with TRBD1. J was trimmed by 2 bases and V by 6 bases; bases with no gene match: 7. Germline CDR1 MNHEY, CDR2 SMNVEV (reference sequence). The CDR3 has 15 amino acids.

The chain employs TRBV19 and TRBJ2-2; 8 positions agree with TRBD2. V was pared by 5 bases and J by 6 bases, with 5 bases of the junction left unmatched. Germline lookup yields CDR1 LNHDA and CDR2 SQIVND (reference sequence). This CDR3 is 14 amino acids long. In DNA, the CDR3 is TGTGCCAGTAGTCTCGGACTAGCTTCCGGGGAGCTGTTTTTT. Translation gives CASSLGLASGELFF.

The CDR3 DNA is TGCGCCAGCAGCCGAGAACTAGCGGGGGTACCTGCGAACACCGGGGAGCTGTTTTTT. Residues: CASSRELAGVPANTGELFF. V usage is TRBV4-1 and J usage is TRBJ2-2; the match to TRBD2 covers 11 bases. V was pared by 4 bases and J by 0 bases, with 10 bases of the junction left unmatched. There are 19 residues in the CDR3. Germline assignment: CDR1 MGHRA and CDR2 YSYEKL.

The chain couples TRBV4-1 to TRBJ2-3; 7 nucleotides line up with TRBD1. This CDR3 spans 16 amino acids. J gave up 4 bases and V 1 base, and 8 bases lay outside the gene matches. CDR1 MGHRA and CDR2 YSYEKL come from the germline V gene. For the CDR3, the DNA is TGCGCCAGCAGCCAAGCTGAGGCAGGGGGTTCAGATACGCAGTATTTT. Translation gives CASSQAEAGGSDTQYF.

The rearrangement joins TRBV7-2 to TRBJ1-2; TRBD1 matches at 10 bases. From germline, CDR1 is SGHTA and CDR2 FQGNSA. The CDR3 length is 15 residues. J gave up 4 bases and V 3 bases, and 5 bases lay outside the gene matches. CDR3 amino acids: CASSFPGQGSYGYTF. Here the CDR3 DNA reads TGTGCCAGCAGCTTTCCGGGACAGGGGTCCTATGGCTACACCTTC. The whole variable domain, filled in from reference TRBV7-2 and TRBJ1-2, reads GAGVSQSPSNKVTEKGKDVELRCDPISGHTALYWYRQSLGQGLEFLIYFQGNSAPDKSGLPSDRFSAERTGGSVSTLTIQRTQQEDSAVYLCASSFPGQGSYGYTFGSGTRLTVV.

The chain has TRBV18 and TRBJ2-2; TRBD1 matches at 10 bases. Germline V lookup: CDR1 KGHSH, CDR2 LQKENI. Trimming removed 5 bases from V and 6 bases from J; junction bases left unmatched: 6. There are 15 residues in the CDR3. The CDR3 sequence: CASSSDRGIAGELFF. CDR3 coding DNA: TGTGCCAGCTCATCGGACAGGGGGATTGCCGGGGAGCTGTTTTTT.

This clone occurred once. V gene TRBV2 combines with J gene TRBJ2-1; TRBD2 might be the D (5 bases). Germline V gene data show CDR1 as SNHLY and CDR2 as FYNNEI. Deletions cut 8 bases from V and 3 bases from J, with 14 bases between. This CDR3 spans 14 amino acids. CDR3 sequence reads: CASGETGYYNEQFF. The CDR3 DNA sequence: TGTGCCAGCGGGGAGACTGGGTACTACAATGAGCAGTTCTTC.

The chain combines TRBV28 with TRBJ1-6; a possible D gene is TRBD1 (6 bases). This CDR3 is built from 14 residues. CDR1 and CDR2 from the germline V gene are MDHEN and SYDVKM. The ends were cut back, 5 bases at V and 10 bases at J, with 15 bases in the middle. Written as DNA, the CDR3 is TGTGCCAGCAGTCTAGGGGGGGTGAGGTCACCCCTCCACTTT. Its protein is CASSLGGVRSPLHF.

V gene TRBV7-9 combines with J gene TRBJ2-7; D call uncertain. V dropped 5 bases and J dropped 5 bases, with 16 bases sitting between them. Germline values: CDR1 SEHNR, CDR2 FQNEAQ (reference sequence). This CDR3 is built from 14 residues. CDR3 sequence reads: CASSLGTVSHEQYF. The CDR3 coding sequence is TGTGCCAGCAGCCTCGGTACGGTTTCCCACGAGCAGTACTTC. The whole variable domain, filled in from reference TRBV7-9 and TRBJ2-7, reads DTGVSQNPRHKITKRGQNVTFRCDPISEHNRLYWYRQTLGQGPEFLTYFQNEAQLEKSRLLSDRFSAERPKGSFSTLEIQRTEQGDSAMYLCASSLGTVSHEQYFGPGTRLTVT.

The chain employs TRBV18 and TRBJ2-1; 12 bases are shared with TRBD2. In germline, CDR1 is KGHSH, CDR2 LQKENI. J was trimmed by 8 bases and V by 3 bases; bases with no gene match: 8. The CDR3 has 16 residues. DNA for the CDR3: TGTGCCAGCTCACCCCAACGGGCTAGCGGGGGGGATGAGCAGTTCTTC. This gives the protein CASSPQRASGGDEQFF.

The V gene is TRBV6-5, the J gene TRBJ2-3; D might be TRBD1 (6 bases). Germline loops: CDR1 MNHEY, CDR2 SVGAGI. The CDR3 totals 13 residues. V lost 5 bases and J 3 bases, leaving 9 bases between the germline ends. CDR3 amino acids: CASSLRGTDTQYF. Here the CDR3 DNA reads TGTGCCAGCAGTCTAAGGGGGACAGATACGCAGTATTTT.

This chain links TRBV28 with TRBJ1-5, with D perhaps TRBD1 (6 bases). The CDR3 consists of 14 residues. V was pared by 3 bases and J by 2 bases, with 8 bases between. CDR1 is MDHEN, CDR2 SYDVKM, per germline. Here the CDR3 DNA reads TGTGCCAGCAGTTTGCACAGGGGCAATCAGCCCCAGCATTTT. Amino acid sequence: CASSLHRGNQPQHF.

The chain recombines TRBV5-1 with TRBJ2-3, with D unclear. Germline CDR1 reads SGHRS; CDR2 reads YFSETQ. The length of the CDR3 is 15 residues. The V and J ends lost 0 bases and 2 bases respectively, with 10 bases between them. Here the CDR3 DNA reads TGCGCCAGCAGCTTGGATGGCAGTCTCACAGATACGCAGTATTTT. Residues: CASSLDGSLTDTQYF.